This T cell receptor beta chain is drawn from a study of regulatory and conventional T cells in breast cancer. TCRdb itself ran the PCR reads through MiXCR, one entry per CDR3 protein. The sample carries some 16,000 distinct CDR3 sequences, about 31% recorded once. V trimming: 6 bases; J trimming: 0 bases; junction bases outside the gene matches: 8. The CDR3 has 17 residues. Germline V CDR1 and CDR2: ENHRY, SYGVKD. This clonotype appeared a few times. Sequencing was performed on conventional T cells from blood. The chain carries TRBV10-3 and TRBJ2-1, with 10 positions matching TRBD2. The sequence was collected from a female donor in good health. The CDR3 nucleotides are TGTGCCATCAGGAGTGGAGCGGGGGGGCACTCCTACAATGAGCAGTTCTTC. Protein sequence: CAIRSGAGGHSYNEQFF.